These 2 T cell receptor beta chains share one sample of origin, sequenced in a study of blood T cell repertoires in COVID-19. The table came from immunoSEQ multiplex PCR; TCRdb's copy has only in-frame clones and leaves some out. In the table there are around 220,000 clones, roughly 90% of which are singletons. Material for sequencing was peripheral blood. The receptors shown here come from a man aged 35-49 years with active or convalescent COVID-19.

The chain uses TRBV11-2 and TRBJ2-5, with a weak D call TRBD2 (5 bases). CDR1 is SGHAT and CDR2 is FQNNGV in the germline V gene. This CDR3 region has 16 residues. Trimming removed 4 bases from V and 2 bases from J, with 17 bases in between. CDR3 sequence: CASSSHDYHTQETQYF. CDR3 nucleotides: TGTGCCAGCAGCTCCCACGACTACCACACTCAAGAGACCCAGTACTTC. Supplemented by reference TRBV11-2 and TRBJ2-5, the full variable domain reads EAGVAQSPRYKIIEKRQSVAFWCNPISGHATLYWYQQILGQGPKLLIQFQNNGVVDDSQLPKDRFSAERLKGVDSTLKIQPAKLEDSAVYLCASSSHDYHTQETQYFGPGTRLLVL.

The CDR3: CASVLSGGKSQPQHF. CDR3 sequence (DNA): TGTGCCAGCGTCCTTTCGGGGGGCAAGAGTCAGCCCCAGCATTTT. The J gene is TRBJ1-5, the V gene TRBV28; perhaps TRBD1 as D (6 bases). CDR1 is MDHEN and CDR2 is SYDVKM in the germline V gene. V was clipped by 8 bases and J by 6 bases, with 20 bases between them. The CDR3 spans 15 residues.